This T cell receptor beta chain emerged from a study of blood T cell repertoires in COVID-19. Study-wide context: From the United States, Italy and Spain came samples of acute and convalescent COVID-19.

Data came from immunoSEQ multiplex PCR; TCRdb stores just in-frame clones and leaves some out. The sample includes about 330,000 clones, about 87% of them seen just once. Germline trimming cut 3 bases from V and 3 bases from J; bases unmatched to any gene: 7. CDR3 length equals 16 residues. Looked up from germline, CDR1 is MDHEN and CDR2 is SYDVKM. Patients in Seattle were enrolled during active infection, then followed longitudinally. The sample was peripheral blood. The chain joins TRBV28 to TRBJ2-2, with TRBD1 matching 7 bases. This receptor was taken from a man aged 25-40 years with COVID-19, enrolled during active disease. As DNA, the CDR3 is TGTGCCAGCAGTTTTTCGACAGGGAAAGACACCGGGGAGCTGTTTTTT. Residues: CASSFSTGKDTGELFF.